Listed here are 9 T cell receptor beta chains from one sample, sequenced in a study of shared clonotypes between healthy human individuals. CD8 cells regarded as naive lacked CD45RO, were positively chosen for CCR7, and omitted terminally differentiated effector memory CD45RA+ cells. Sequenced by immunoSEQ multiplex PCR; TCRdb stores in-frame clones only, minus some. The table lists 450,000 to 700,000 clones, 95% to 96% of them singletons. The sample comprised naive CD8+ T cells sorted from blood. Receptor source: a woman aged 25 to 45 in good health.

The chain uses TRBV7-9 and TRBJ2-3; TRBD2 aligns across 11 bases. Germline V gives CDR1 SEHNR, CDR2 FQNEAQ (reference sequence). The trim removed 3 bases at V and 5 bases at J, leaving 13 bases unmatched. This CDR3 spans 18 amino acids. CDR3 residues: CASSLTPLLAGGEDTQYF. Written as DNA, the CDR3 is TGTGCCAGCAGCTTGACTCCCCTTCTAGCGGGAGGCGAAGATACGCAGTATTTT.

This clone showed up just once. The CDR3, as DNA: TGTGCCAGTATTGGCAGGGATAGCAATCAGCCCCAGCATTTT. Translating gives CASIGRDSNQPQHF. This rearrangement joins TRBV19 to TRBJ1-5; a possible D gene is TRBD1 (5 bases). V gave up 7 bases and J gave up 0 bases, with 10 bases separating them. Germline CDR1 and CDR2: LNHDA and SQIVND (reference sequence). This CDR3 is 14 amino acids long.

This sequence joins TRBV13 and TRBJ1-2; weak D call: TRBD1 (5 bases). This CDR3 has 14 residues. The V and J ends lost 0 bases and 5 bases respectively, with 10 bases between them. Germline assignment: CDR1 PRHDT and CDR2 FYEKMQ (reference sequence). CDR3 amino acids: CASSLGHGGYGYTF. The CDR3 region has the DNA TGTGCCAGCAGCTTAGGTCATGGGGGATATGGCTACACCTTC.

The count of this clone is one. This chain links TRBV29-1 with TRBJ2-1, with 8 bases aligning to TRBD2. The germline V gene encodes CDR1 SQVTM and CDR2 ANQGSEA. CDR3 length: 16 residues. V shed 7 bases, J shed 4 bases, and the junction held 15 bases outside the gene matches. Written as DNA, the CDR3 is TGCAGCGCACGACTACCGGGACTAGGGGGGTACAATGAGCAGTTCTTC. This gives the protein CSARLPGLGGYNEQFF.

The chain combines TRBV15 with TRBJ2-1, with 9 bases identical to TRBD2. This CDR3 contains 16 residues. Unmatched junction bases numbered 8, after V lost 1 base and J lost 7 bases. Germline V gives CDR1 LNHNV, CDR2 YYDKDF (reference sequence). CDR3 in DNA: TGTGCCACCAGCAGAGGACAAGCGGGAGGTAGGAATGAGCAGTTCTTC. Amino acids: CATSRGQAGGRNEQFF.

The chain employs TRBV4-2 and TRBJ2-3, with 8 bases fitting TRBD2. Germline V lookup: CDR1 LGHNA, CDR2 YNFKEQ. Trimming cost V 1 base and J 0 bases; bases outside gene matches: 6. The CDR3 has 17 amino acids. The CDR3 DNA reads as TGTGCCAGCAGCCAAGCGTGGGCTAGCGGGAGCACAGATACGCAGTATTTT. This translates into CASSQAWASGSTDTQYF.

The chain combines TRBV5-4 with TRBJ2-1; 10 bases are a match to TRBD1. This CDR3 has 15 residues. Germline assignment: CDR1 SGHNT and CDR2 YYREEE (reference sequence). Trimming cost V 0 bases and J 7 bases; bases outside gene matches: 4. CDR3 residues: CASSLDGDRGNEQFF. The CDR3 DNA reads TGTGCCAGCAGCTTGGACGGGGACAGGGGAAATGAGCAGTTCTTC.

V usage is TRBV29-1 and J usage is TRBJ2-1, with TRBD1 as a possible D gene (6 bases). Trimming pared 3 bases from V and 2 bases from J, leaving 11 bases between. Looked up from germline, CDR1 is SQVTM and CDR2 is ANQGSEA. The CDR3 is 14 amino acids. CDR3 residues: CSVEAGTTYNEQFF. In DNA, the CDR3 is TGCAGCGTTGAGGCCGGGACAACCTACAATGAGCAGTTCTTC.

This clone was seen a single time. CDR3 DNA sequence: TGTGCCAGCAGCTTCGGCAGCTCTTTCTATGGCTACACCTTC. Amino acid sequence: CASSFGSSFYGYTF. The chain recombines TRBV7-2 with TRBJ1-2; D remains ambiguous. The germline V gene has CDR1 SGHTA and CDR2 FQGNSA. This CDR3 spans 14 amino acids. The V end was cut by 3 bases, the J end by 4 bases, with 12 bases between.